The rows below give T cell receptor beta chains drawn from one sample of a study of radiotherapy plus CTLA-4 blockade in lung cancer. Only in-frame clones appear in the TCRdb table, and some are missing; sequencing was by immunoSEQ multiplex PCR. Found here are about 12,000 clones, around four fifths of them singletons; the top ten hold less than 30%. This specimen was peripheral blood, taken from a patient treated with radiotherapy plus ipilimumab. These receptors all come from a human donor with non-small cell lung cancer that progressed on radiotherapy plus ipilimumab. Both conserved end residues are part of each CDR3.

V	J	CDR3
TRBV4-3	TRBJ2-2	CASSQGFGSYTGELFF
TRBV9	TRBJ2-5	CASSAGGGQGALVVQETQYF
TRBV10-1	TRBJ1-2	CASREEDGYTF
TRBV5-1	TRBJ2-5	CASSYAGTSTETQYF
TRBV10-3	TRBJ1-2	CAISAGTGNYGYTF
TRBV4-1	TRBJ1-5	CASSQDIGFSFRQPQHF
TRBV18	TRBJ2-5	CASSPPTQETQYF
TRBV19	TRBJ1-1	CASRVDRQKVEAFF
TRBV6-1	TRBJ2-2	CASRGSVGTGELFF
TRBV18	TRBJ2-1	CASSRGRGDYNEQFF
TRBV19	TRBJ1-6	CASSIDLELQVGTSPLHF
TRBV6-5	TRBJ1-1	CASSEGRRAFF
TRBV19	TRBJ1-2	CASSLDRNYGYTF
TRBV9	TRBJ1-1	CASSPIAETEAFF
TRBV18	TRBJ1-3	CASSPAPNTIYF
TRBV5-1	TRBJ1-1	CASSLAPTVNTEAFF
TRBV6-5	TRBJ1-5	CASSYGGTGTNQPQHF
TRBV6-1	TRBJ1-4	CASSHETGRNEKLFF
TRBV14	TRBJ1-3	CASSPAISGNTIYF
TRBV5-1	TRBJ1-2	CASSSEPGLAYGYTF
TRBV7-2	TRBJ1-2	CASSLPARELYGYTF
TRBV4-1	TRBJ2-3	CASSQDGGLGVGTDTQYF
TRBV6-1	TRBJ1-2	CASSETGQGHYGYTF
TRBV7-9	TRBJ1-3	CASSLEPGVTGNTIYF
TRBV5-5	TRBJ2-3	CASSSSGSTDTQYF
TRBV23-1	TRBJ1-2	CASSSGGYTF
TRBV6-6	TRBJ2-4	CASRTEAKNIQYF
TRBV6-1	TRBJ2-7	CASSLDRSYEQYF
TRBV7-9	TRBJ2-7	CASSPSGGDEQYF
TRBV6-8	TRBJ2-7	CASSYRRDNSYEQYF
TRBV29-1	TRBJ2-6	CSVGPGGLSGANVLTF
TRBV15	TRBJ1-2	CATSRDQLGPGGYTF
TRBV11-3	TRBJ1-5	CASSLGRWFGNQPQHF
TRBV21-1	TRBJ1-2	CASSKNSDRGYGYTF
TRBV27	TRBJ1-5	CASGQGGSQPQHF
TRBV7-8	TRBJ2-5	CASSPGLSAGEETQYF
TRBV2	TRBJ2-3	CASRRASGGIDADTQYF
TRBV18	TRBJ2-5	CASSPRGWDRGTQYF
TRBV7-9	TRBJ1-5	CASSSHRTNQPQHF
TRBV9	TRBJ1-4	CASSPLGGAGEKLFF
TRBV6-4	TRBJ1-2	CASSPGPAGGYTF
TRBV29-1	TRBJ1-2	CSVEATKNGGYTF
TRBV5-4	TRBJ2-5	CASSLVVAGQETQYF
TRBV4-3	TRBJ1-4	CASSQDKAVRGREKLFF
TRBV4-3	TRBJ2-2	CASSQERGRELFF
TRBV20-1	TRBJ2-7	CSAYSWWEQYF
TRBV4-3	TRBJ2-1	CASSVLAGGPNEQFF
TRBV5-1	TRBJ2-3	CASSTGTHSTDTQYF
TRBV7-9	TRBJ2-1	CASSFGSGGLNEQFF